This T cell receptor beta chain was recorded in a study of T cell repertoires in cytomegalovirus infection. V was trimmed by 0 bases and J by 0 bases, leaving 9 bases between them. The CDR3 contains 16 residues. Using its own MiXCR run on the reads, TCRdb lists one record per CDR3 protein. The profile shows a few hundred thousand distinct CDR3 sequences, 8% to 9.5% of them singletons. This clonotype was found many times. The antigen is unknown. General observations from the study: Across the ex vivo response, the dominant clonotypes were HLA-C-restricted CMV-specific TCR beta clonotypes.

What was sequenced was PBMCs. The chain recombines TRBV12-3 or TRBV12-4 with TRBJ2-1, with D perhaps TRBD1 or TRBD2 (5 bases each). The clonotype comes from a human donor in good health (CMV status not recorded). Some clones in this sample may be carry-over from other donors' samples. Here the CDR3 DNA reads TGTGCCAGCAGTTTAGCGGGGACGCTCTCCTACAATGAGCAGTTCTTC. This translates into CASSLAGTLSYNEQFF.